This TCR beta chain was sequenced for a study of cytomegalovirus exposure and HLA in healthy donors. Whole-study results and caveats: Later analysis demonstrated an association between a missense DCLRE1C variant and TCR beta V- and J-gene trimming.

Comments on this clone: As yet, its antigen is unknown.

Both 60 Vbeta primers and 13 Jbeta primers went into the PCR. The assay was immunoSEQ multiplex PCR, and TCRdb's table has in-frame clones only and misses some. The sample shows 37,000 or so clones, just under 75% of them seen only once. Per the germline V gene, CDR1 is SGHNT and CDR2 is YYREEE (reference sequence). Trimming cost V 3 bases and J 1 base, with 11 bases left between them. The length of the CDR3 is 15 residues. The TCR sequence derives from a man aged 25 to 45 in good health and CMV-seronegative. The specimen was PBMCs. This chain uses TRBV5-4 with TRBJ1-3, with no clear D. The CDR3 loop is CASSSSGDSGNTIYF. The CDR3 DNA follows: TGTGCCAGCAGCTCCTCCGGGGATTCTGGAAACACCATATATTTT. The whole variable domain, remainder taken from reference TRBV5-4 and TRBJ1-3, is ETGVTQSPTHLIKTRGQQVTLRCSSQSGHNTVSWYQQALGQGPQFIFQYYREEENGRGNFPPRFSGLQFPNYSSELNVNALELDDSALYLCASSSSGDSGNTIYFGEGSWLTVV.